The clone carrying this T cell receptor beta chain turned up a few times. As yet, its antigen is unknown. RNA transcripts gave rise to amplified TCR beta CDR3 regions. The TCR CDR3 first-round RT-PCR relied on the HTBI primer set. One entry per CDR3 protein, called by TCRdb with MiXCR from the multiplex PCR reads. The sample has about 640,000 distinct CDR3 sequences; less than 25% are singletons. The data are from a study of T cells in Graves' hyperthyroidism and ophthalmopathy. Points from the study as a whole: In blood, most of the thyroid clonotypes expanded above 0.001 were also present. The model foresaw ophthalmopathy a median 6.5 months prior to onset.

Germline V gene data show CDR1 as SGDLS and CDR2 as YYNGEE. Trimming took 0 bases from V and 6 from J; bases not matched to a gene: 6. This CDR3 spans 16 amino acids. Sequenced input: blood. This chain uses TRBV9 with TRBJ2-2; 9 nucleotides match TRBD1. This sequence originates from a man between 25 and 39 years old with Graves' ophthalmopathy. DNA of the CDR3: TGTGCCAGCAGCGTAGGAGGGACAGGGTCGGCCGGGGAGCTGTTTTTT. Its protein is CASSVGGTGSAGELFF.